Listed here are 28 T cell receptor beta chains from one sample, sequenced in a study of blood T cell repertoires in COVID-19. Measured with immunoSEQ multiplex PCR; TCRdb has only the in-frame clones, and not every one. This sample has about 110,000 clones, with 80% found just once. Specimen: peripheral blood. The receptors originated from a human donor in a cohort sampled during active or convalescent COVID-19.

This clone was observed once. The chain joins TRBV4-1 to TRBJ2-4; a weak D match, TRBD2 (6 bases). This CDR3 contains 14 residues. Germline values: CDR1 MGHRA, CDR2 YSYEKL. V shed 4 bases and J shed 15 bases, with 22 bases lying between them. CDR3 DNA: TGCGCCAGCAGCCTACAACCGTTGGTTGGGAGGCTGTACTTC. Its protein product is CASSLQPLVGRLYF.

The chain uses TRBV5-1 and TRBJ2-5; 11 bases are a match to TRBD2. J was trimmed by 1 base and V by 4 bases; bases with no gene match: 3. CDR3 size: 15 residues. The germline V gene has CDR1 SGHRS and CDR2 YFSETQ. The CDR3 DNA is TGCGCCAGCAGCCCGGGACTAGCGGTCCAAGAGACCCAGTACTTC. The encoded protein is CASSPGLAVQETQYF.

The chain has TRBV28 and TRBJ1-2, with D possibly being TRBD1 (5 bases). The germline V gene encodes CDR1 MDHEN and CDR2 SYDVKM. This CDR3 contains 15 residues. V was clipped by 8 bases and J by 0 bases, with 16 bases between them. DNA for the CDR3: TGTGCCAGCTTGACAGCGTCGGGCCCTAACTATGGCTACACCTTC. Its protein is CASLTASGPNYGYTF.

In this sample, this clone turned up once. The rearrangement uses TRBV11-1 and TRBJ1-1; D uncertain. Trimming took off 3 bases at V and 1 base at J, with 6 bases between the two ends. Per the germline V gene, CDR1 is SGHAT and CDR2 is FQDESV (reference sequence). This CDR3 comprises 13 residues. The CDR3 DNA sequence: TGTGCCAGCAGCTTCCGGGGGAACACTGAAGCTTTCTTT. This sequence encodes CASSFRGNTEAFF.

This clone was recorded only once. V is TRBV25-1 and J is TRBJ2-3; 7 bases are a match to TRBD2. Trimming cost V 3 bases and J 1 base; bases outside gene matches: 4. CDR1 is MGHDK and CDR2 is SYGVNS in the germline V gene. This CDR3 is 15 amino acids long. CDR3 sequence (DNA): TGTGCCAGCAGTGACCCCACTAGCGGCACAGATACGCAGTATTTT. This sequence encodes CASSDPTSGTDTQYF.

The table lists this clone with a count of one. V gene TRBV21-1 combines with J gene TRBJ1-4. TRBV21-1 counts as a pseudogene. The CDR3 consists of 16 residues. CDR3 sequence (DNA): TGTGCCAGCAGCAAACGCCTAGGGGGGGCTGGTGAAAAACTGTTTTTT. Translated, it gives CASSKRLGGAGEKLFF.

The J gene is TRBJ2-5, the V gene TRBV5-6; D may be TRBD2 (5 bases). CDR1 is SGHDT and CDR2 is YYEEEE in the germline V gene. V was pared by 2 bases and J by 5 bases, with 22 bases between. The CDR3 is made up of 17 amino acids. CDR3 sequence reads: CASSFFSGAGGSETQYF. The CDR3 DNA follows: TGTGCCAGCAGCTTCTTCTCGGGTGCAGGTGGGAGTGAGACCCAGTACTTC.

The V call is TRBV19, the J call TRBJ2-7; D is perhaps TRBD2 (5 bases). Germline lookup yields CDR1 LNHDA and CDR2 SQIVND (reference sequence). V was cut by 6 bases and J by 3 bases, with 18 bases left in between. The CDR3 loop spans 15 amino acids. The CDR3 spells CASSLIGRPDYEQYF. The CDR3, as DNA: TGTGCCAGTAGCCTCATAGGGAGACCAGACTACGAGCAGTACTTC.

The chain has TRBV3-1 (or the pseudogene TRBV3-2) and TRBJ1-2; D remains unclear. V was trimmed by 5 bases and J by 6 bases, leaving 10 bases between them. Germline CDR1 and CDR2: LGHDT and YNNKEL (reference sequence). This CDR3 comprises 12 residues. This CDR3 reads CASSTRRDGYTF. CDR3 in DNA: TGTGCCAGCAGCACCCGGCGGGATGGCTACACCTTC.

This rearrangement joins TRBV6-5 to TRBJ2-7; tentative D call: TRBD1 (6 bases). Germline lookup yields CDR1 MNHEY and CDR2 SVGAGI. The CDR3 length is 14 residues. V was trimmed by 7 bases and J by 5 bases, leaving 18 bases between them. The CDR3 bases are TGTGCCAGCACTCCCTACGAGAGGGGGAACGAGCAGTACTTC. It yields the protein CASTPYERGNEQYF.

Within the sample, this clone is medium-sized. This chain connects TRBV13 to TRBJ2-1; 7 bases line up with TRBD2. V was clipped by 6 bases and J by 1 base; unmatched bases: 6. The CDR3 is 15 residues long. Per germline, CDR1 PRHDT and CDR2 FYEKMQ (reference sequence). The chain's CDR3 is CASSPPSGSYNEQFF. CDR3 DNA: TGTGCCAGCAGTCCGCCTAGCGGATCCTACAATGAGCAGTTCTTC. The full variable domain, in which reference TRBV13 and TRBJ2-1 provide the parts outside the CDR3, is AAGVIQSPRHLIKEKRETATLKCYPIPRHDTVYWYQQGPGQDPQFLISFYEKMQSDKGSIPDRFSAQQFSDYHSELNMSSLELGDSALYFCASSPPSGSYNEQFFGPGTRLTVL.

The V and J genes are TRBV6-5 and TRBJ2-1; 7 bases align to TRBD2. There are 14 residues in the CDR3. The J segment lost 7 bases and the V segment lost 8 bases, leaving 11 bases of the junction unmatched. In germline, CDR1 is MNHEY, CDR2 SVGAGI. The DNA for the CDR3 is TGTGCCAGCGGAGGACTAGAGGTAGGGAATGAGCAGTTCTTC. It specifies CASGGLEVGNEQFF.

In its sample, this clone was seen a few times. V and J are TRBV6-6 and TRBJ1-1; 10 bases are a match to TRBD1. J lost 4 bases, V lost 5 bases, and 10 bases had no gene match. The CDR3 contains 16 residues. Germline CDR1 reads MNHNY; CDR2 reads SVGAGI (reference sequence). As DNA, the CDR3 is TGTGCCAGCAGTCGCGGGACAGGGGTTGTAGGCACTGAAGCTTTCTTT. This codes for CASSRGTGVVGTEAFF.

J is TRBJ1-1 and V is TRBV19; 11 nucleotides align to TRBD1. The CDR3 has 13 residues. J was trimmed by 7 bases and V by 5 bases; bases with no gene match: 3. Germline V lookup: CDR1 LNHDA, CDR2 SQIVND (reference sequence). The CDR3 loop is CASSWDRGNEAFF. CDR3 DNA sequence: TGTGCCAGTAGTTGGGACAGGGGGAATGAAGCTTTCTTT.

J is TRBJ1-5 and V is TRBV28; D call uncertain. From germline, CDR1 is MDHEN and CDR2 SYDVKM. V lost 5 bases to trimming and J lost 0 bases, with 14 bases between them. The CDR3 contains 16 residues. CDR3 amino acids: CASSPYPVDSNQPQHF. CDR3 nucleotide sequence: TGTGCCAGCAGTCCTTACCCGGTAGATAGCAATCAGCCCCAGCATTTT.

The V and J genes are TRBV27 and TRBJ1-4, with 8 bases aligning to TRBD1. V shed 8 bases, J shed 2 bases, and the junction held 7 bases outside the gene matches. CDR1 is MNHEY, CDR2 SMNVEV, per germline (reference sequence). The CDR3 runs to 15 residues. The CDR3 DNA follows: TGTGCCAGCGGACTTTGGACAGGGACTAATGAAAAACTGTTTTTT. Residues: CASGLWTGTNEKLFF.

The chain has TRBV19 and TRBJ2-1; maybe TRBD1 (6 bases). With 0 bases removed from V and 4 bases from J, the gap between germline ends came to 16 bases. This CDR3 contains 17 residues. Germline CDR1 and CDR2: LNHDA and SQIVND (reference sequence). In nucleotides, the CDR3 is TGTGCCAGTAGTATAGATATCGGGACACAATATTACAATGAGCAGTTCTTC. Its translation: CASSIDIGTQYYNEQFF.

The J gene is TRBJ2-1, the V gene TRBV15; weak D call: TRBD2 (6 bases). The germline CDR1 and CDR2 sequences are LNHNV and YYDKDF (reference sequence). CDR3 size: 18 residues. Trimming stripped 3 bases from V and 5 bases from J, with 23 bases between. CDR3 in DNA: TGTGCCACCAGCAGGTCCCTACTAGCTACTATCGGGAACAATGAGCAGTTCTTC. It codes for CATSRSLLATIGNNEQFF.

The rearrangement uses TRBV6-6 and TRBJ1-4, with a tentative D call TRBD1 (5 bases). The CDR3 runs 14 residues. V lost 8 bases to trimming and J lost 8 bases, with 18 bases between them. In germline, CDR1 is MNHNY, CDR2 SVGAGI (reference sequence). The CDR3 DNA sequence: TGTGCCAGCGTTGAATCGGGGGAAACCGAAAAACTGTTTTTT. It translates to CASVESGETEKLFF.

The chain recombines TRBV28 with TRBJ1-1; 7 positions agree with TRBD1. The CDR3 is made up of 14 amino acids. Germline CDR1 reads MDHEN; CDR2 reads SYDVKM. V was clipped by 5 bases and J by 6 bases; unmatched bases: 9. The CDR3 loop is CASSPKYRGAEAFF. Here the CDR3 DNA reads TGTGCCAGCAGTCCCAAATACAGGGGCGCTGAAGCTTTCTTT.

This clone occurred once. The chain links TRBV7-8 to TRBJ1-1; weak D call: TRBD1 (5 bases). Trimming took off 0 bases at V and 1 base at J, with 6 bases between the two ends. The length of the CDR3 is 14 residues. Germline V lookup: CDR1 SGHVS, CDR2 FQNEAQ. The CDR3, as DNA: TGTGCCAGCAGCTTAGCAAGGGGGAACACTGAAGCTTTCTTT. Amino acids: CASSLARGNTEAFF.

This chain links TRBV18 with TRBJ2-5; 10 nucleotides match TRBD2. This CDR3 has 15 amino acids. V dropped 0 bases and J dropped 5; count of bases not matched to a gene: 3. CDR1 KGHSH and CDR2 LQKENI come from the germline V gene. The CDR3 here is CASSPPGLASETQYF. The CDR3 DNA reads TGTGCCAGCTCACCACCGGGACTAGCGTCGGAGACCCAGTACTTC.

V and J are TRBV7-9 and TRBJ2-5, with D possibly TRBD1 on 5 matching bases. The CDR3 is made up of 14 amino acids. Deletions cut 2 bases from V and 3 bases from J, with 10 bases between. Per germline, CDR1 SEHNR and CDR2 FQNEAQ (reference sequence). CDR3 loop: CASSLRDREETQYF. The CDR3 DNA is TGTGCCAGCAGCTTAAGAGACAGAGAAGAGACCCAGTACTTC.

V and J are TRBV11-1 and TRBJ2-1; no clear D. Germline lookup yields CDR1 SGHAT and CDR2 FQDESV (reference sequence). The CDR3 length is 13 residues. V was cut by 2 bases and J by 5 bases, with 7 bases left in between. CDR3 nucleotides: TGTGCCAGCAGCTTAAGCATACACAATGAGCAGTTCTTC. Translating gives CASSLSIHNEQFF. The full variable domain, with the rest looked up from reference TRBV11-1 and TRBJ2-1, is EAEVAQSPRYKITEKSQAVAFWCDPISGHATLYWYRQILGQGPELLVQFQDESVVDDSQLPKDRFSAERLKGVDSTLKIQPAELGDSAMYLCASSLSIHNEQFFGPGTRLTVL.

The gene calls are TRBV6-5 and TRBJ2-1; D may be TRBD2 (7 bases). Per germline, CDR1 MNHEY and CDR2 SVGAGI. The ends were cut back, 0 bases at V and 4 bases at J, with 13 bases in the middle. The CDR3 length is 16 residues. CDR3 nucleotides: TGTGCCAGCAGTTACTCCCGGGGGGCGCGGTACAATGAGCAGTTCTTC. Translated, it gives CASSYSRGARYNEQFF.

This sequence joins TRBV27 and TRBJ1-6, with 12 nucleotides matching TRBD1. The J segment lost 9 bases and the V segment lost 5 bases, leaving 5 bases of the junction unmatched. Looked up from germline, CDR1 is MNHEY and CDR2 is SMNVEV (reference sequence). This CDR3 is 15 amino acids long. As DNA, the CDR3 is TGTGCCAGCAGTCTAGGGACAGGGGGCGGTTCACCCCTCCACTTT. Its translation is CASSLGTGGGSPLHF.

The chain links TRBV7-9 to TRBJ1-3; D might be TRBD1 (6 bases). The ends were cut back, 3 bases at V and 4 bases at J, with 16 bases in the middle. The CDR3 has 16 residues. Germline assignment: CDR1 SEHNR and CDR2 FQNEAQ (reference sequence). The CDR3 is CASSFPTMGAGNTIYF. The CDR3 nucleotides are TGTGCCAGCAGCTTCCCGACTATGGGGGCCGGAAACACCATATATTTT.

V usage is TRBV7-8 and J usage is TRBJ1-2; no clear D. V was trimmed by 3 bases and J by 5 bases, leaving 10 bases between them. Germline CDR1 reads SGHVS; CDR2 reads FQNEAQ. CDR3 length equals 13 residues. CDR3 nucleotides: TGTGCCAGCAGCTTCCGCCAGGAATATGGCTACACCTTC. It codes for CASSFRQEYGYTF.